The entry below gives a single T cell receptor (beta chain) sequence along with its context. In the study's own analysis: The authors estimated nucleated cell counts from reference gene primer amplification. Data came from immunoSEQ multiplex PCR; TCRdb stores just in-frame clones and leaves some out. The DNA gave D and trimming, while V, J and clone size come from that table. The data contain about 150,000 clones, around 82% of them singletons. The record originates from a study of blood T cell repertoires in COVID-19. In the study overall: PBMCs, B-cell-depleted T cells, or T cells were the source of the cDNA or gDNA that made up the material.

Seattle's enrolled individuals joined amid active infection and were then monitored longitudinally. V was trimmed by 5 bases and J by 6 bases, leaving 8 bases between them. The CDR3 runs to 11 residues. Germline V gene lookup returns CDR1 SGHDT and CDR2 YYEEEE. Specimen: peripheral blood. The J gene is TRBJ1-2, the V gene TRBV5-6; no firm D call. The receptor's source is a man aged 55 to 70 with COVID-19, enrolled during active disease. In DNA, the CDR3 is TGTGCCAGCAGACTCTCCGATGGCTACACCTTC. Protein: CASRLSDGYTF.